The 12 T cell receptor beta chains in this list originate from one sample, sequenced in a study of T cells in tuberculosis. TCRdb's copy holds only in-frame clones and misses some; the assay was immunoSEQ multiplex PCR. The repertoire includes some 25,000 clones, roughly 96% of them detected once, and over 8% sits in the top ten. The specimen was PBMCs. The source of these receptors is a donor aged 10-29 years with latent tuberculosis or without tuberculosis infection.

About this clone: A junction end diverges from the germline sequence, so it may reflect a read error. This chain links TRBV27 with TRBJ1-1, with D unresolved. CDR3 length: 15 residues. Germline V gives CDR1 MNHEY, CDR2 SMNVEV (reference sequence). CDR3 nucleotides: TGTGCCAGCAGTTCGCGAAGGGAGTTGAACACTGTAGCTTTCTTT. Translation: CASSSRRELNTVAFF.

The chain joins TRBV5-6 to TRBJ1-5, with D hard to call. Trimming took 2 bases from V and 7 from J, leaving 13 bases between them. Germline V gives CDR1 SGHDT, CDR2 YYEEEE. This CDR3 contains 14 residues. The CDR3 sequence: CASSLKGYSQPQHF. In nucleotides, the CDR3 is TGTGCCAGCAGCTTAAAAGGTTATAGCCAGCCCCAGCATTTT.

The J gene is TRBJ1-1, the V gene TRBV6-5, with a weak D call TRBD1 (6 bases). V dropped 8 bases and J dropped 11 bases, with 21 bases sitting between them. In germline, CDR1 is MNHEY, CDR2 SVGAGI. The CDR3 has 13 residues. CDR3 DNA: TGTGCCAGCTTCCGGGACATTTTTTCCTCTGCTTTCTTT. It encodes CASFRDIFSSAFF.

The chain joins TRBV28 to TRBJ2-1; D may be TRBD2 (6 bases). Germline-derived CDR1 and CDR2 are MDHEN and SYDVKM. Trimming removed 1 base at V and 1 base at J, with 8 bases between. This CDR3 is built from 15 residues. CDR3: CASSLLRGSYNEQFF. CDR3 coding DNA: TGTGCCAGCAGTTTATTGCGGGGATCCTACAATGAGCAGTTCTTC.

V is TRBV4-1 and J is TRBJ2-1; 9 bases fit TRBD2. After removal of 2 bases from V and 6 bases from J, the junction contained 5 bases not matched to a gene. CDR1 and CDR2 (germline): MGHRA, YSYEKL. This CDR3 comprises 15 residues. DNA for the CDR3: TGCGCCAGCAGCCAACTGGGACTAGCTCTCAATGAGCAGTTCTTC. Translating gives CASSQLGLALNEQFF.

V usage is TRBV19 and J usage is TRBJ1-1, with a tentative D call TRBD1 (6 bases). V was trimmed by 0 bases and J by 4 bases, leaving 18 bases between them. The CDR3 length is 17 residues. Germline V gene lookup returns CDR1 LNHDA and CDR2 SQIVND (reference sequence). The DNA of the CDR3 is TGTGCCAGTAGTATAGATGGGGACACCTTGGGGAGCACTGAAGCTTTCTTT. This translates into CASSIDGDTLGSTEAFF.

The chain joins TRBV5-4 to TRBJ1-2, with D hard to call. The V and J ends lost 4 bases and 8 bases respectively, with 21 bases between them. The CDR3 contains 15 residues. Germline-derived CDR1 and CDR2 are SGHNT and YYREEE (reference sequence). As DNA, the CDR3 is TGTGCCAGCAGCCGGCCCGAAGACACCTCTTGGGGCTACACCTTC. Its protein product is CASSRPEDTSWGYTF.

The chain is built from TRBV6-1 and TRBJ1-2; 8 bases are a match to TRBD1. V lost 6 bases to trimming and J lost 8 bases; unmatched junction nucleotides: 11. CDR3 length: 14 residues. Looked up from germline, CDR1 is MNHNS and CDR2 is SASEGT. The CDR3 sequence is CASRGEDRVKGYTF. The CDR3 coding sequence is TGTGCCAGCAGGGGGGAGGACAGGGTGAAGGGCTACACCTTC.

The chain carries TRBV2 and TRBJ2-3; TRBD2 matches 10 bases. The V gene's germline CDR1 is SNHLY and CDR2 FYNNEI. V was pared by 6 bases and J by 2 bases, with 5 bases of the junction left unmatched. This CDR3 spans 15 amino acids. The CDR3 DNA follows: TGTGCCAGCAGCCTAGCGGGGGCGTCCACAGATACGCAGTATTTT. Translating it yields CASSLAGASTDTQYF.

The chain uses TRBV28 and TRBJ2-2, with 7 bases matching TRBD1. V lost 6 bases and J lost 5; bases outside the gene matches: 9. Germline-derived CDR1 and CDR2 are MDHEN and SYDVKM. This CDR3 region has 15 residues. This CDR3 is CASSRMAGGTGELFF. For the CDR3, the DNA is TGTGCCAGCAGCCGCATGGCAGGGGGTACCGGGGAGCTGTTTTTT. The whole variable domain, filled in from reference TRBV28 and TRBJ2-2, reads DVKVTQSSRYLVKRTGEKVFLECVQDMDHENMFWYRQDPGLGLRLIYFSYDVKMKEKGDIPEGYSVSREKKERFSLILESASTNQTSMYLCASSRMAGGTGELFFGEGSRLTVL.

The rearrangement uses TRBV6-6 and TRBJ2-3; D may be TRBD1 (5 bases). The CDR3 is 15 amino acids. V was pared by 2 bases and J by 2 bases, with 11 bases between. The germline CDR1 and CDR2 sequences are MNHNY and SVGAGI (reference sequence). The CDR3 sequence is CASSYERQTTDTQYF. The DNA of the CDR3 is TGTGCCAGCAGTTACGAGAGACAGACCACAGATACGCAGTATTTT.

The V call is TRBV29-1, the J call TRBJ1-2, with D perhaps matching TRBD1 (6 bases). Germline V gene lookup returns CDR1 SQVTM and CDR2 ANQGSEA. V was cut by 0 bases and J by 1 base, with 15 bases left in between. This CDR3 has 16 residues. CDR3 sequence: CSVEESGRGLNYGYTF. The CDR3 region has the DNA TGCAGCGTTGAAGAGAGTGGCAGGGGCCTTAACTATGGCTACACCTTC.